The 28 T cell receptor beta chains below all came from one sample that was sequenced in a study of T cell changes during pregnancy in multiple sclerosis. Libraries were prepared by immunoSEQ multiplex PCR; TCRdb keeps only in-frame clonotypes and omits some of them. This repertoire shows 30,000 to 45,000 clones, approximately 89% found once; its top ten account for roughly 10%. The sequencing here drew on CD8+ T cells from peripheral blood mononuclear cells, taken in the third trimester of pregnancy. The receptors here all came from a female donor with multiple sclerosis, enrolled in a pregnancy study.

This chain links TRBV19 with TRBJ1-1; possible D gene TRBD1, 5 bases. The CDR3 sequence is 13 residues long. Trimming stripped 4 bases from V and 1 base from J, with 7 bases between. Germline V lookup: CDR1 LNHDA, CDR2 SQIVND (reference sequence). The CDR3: CASSSGTNTEAFF. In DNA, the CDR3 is TGTGCCAGTAGTAGCGGGACGAACACTGAAGCTTTCTTT. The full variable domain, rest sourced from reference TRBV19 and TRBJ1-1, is DGGITQSPKYLFRKEGQNVTLSCEQNLNHDAMYWYRQDPGQGLRLIYYSQIVNDFQKGDIAEGYSVSREKKESFPLTVTSAQKNPTAFYLCASSSGTNTEAFFGQGTRLTVV.

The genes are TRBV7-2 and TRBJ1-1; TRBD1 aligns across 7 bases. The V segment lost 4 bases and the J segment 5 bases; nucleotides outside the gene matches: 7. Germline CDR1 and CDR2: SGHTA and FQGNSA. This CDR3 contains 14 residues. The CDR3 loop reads CASSYRGAGTEAFF. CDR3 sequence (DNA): TGTGCCAGCAGCTACAGGGGTGCTGGGACTGAAGCTTTCTTT. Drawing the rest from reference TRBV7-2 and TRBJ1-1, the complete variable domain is GAGVSQSPSNKVTEKGKDVELRCDPISGHTALYWYRQSLGQGLEFLIYFQGNSAPDKSGLPSDRFSAERTGGSVSTLTIQRTQQEDSAVYLCASSYRGAGTEAFFGQGTRLTVV.

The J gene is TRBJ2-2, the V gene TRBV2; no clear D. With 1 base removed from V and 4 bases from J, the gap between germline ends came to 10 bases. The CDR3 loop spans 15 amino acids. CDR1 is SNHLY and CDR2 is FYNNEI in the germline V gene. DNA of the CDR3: TGTGCCAGCAGTGAAGGCGGCCCGTTCACCGGGGAGCTGTTTTTT. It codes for CASSEGGPFTGELFF.

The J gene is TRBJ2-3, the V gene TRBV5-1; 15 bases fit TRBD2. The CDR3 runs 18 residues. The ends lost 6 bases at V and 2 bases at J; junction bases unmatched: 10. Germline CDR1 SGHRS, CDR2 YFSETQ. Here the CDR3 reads CASNGPGLAGGYTDTQYF. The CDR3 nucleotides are TGCGCCAGCAATGGGCCCGGACTAGCGGGAGGGTACACAGATACGCAGTATTTT.

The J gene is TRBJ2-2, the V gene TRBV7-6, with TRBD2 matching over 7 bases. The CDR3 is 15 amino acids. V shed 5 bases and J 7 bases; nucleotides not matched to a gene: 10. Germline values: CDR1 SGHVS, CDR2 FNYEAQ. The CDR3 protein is CASSQSGVNVGELFF. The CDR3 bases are TGTGCCAGCAGCCAAAGCGGGGTGAATGTCGGGGAGCTGTTTTTT.

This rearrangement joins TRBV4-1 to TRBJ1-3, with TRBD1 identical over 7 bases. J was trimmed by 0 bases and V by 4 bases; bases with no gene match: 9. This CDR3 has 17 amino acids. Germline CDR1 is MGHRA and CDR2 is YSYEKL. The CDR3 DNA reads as TGCGCCAGCAGCCCGACGACAGGGATAGACTCTGGAAACACCATATATTTT. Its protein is CASSPTTGIDSGNTIYF.

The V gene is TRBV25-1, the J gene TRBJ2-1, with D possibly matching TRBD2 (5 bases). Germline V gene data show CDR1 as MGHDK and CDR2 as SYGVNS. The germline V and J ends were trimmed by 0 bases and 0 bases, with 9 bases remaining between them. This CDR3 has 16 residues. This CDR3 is CASSEYLGSSYNEQFF. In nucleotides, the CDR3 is TGTGCCAGCAGTGAATATTTAGGGAGCTCCTACAATGAGCAGTTCTTC.

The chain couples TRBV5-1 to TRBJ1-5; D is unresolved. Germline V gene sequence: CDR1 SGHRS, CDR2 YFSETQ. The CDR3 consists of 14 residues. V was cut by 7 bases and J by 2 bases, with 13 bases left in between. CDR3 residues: CASLAVFGNQPQHF. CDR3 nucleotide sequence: TGCGCCAGCCTGGCCGTATTTGGCAATCAGCCCCAGCATTTT.

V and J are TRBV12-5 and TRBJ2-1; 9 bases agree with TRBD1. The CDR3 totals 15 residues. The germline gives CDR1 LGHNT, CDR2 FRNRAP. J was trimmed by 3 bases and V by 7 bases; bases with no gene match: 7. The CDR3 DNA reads TGTGCTAGTGCCCGGTGGACAGGGGACTACAATGAGCAGTTCTTC. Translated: CASARWTGDYNEQFF.

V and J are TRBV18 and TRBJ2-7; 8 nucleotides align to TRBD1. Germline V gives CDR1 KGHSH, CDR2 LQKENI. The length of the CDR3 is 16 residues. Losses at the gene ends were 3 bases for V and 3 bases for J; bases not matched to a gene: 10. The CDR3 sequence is CASSPDRGGILYEQYF. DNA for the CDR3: TGTGCCAGCTCACCCGACAGGGGAGGCATCCTCTACGAGCAGTACTTC.

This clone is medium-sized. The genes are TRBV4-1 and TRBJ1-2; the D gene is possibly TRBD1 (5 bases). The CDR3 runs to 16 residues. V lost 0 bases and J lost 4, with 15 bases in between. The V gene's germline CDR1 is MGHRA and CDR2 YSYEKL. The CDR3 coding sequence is TGCGCCAGCAGCCAAGATATGGGGGGTAGTTCCTATGGCTACACCTTC. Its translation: CASSQDMGGSSYGYTF.

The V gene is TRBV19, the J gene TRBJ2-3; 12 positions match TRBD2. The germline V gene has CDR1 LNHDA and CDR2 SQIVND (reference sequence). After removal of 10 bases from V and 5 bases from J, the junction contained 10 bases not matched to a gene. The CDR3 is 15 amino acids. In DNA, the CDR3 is TGTGCCACCAAGCCTAGCGGGGGGGCGATAGATACGCAGTATTTT. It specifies CATKPSGGAIDTQYF.

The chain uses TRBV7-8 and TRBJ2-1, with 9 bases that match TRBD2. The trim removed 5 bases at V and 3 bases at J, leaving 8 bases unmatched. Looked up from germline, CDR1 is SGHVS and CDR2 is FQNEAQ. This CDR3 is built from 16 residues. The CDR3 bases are TGTGCCAGCAGCCGAGCTACTAGCGGGCTCTACAATGAGCAGTTCTTC. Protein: CASSRATSGLYNEQFF. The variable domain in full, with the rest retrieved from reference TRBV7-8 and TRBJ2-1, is GAGVSQSPRYKVAKRGQDVALRCDPISGHVSLFWYQQALGQGPEFLTYFQNEAQLDKSGLPSDRFFAERPEGSVSTLKIQRTQQEDSAVYLCASSRATSGLYNEQFFGPGTRLTVL.

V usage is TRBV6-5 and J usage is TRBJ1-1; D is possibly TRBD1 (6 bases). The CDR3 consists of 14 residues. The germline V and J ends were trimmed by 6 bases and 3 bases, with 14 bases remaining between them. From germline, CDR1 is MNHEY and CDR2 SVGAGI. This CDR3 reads CASSQDSPYTEAFF. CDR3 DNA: TGTGCCAGCAGCCAGGACAGTCCCTACACTGAAGCTTTCTTT.

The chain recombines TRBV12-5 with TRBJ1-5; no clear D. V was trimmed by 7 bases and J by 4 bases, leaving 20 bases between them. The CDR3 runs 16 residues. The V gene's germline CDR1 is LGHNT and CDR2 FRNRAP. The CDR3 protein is CASAEAGMGANQPQHF. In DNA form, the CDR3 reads TGTGCTAGTGCCGAGGCGGGGATGGGAGCAAATCAGCCCCAGCATTTT.

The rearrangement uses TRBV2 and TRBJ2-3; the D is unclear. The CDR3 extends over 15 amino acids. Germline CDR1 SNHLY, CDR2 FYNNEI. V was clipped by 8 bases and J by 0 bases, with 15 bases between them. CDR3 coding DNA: TGTGCCAGCGACCTCCGAGGATCAAGCACAGATACGCAGTATTTT. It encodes CASDLRGSSTDTQYF.

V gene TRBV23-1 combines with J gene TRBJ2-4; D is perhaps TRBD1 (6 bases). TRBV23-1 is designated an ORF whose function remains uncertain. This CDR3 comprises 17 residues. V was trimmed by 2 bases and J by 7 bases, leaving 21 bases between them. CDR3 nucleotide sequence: TGCGCCAGCAGTCAAGGCACCGACAGGAAGGTTGGGAACATTCAGTACTTC. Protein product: CASSQGTDRKVGNIQYF.

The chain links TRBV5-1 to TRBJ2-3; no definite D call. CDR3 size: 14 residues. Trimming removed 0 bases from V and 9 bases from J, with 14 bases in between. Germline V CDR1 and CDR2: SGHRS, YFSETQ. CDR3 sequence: CASSLEKSGDTQYF. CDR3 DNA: TGCGCCAGCAGCTTGGAGAAGTCAGGTGACACGCAGTATTTT.

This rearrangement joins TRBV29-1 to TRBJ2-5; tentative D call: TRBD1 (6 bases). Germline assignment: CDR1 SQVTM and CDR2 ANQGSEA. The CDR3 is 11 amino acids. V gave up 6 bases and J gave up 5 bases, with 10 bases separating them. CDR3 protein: CSVDRLETQYF. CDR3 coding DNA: TGCAGCGTCGACAGGTTGGAGACCCAGTACTTC.

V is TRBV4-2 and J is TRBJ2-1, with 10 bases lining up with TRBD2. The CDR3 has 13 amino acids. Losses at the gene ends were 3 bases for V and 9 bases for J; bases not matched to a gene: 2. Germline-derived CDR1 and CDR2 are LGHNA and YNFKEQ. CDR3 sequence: CASSQIAGGEQFF. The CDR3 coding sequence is TGTGCCAGCAGCCAGATAGCGGGGGGTGAGCAGTTCTTC.

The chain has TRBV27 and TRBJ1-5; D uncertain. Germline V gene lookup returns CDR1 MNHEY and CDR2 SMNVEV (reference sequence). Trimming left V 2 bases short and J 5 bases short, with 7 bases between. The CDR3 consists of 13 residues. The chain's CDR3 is CASSLGRDQPQHF. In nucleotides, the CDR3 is TGTGCCAGCAGTTTAGGGAGAGATCAGCCCCAGCATTTT.

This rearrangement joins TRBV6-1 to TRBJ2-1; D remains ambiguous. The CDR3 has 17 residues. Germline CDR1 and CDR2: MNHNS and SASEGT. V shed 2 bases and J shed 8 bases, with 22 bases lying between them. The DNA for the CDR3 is TGTGCCAGCAGTGAAATTCCTGGCAGGTCCTCAACCCATGAGCAGTTCTTC. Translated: CASSEIPGRSSTHEQFF.

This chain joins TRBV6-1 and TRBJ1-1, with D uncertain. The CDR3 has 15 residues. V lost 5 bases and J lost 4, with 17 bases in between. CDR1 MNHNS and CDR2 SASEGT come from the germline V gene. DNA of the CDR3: TGTGCCAGCAGTCCTCACCGTACTAGGAGCACTGAAGCTTTCTTT. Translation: CASSPHRTRSTEAFF.

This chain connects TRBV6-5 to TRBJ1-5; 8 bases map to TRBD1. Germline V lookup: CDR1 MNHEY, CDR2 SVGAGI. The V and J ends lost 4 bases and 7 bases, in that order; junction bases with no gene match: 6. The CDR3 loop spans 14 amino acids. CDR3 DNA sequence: TGTGCCAGCAGTTGGGGGACAGGCGGGCAGCCCCAGCATTTT. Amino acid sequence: CASSWGTGGQPQHF.

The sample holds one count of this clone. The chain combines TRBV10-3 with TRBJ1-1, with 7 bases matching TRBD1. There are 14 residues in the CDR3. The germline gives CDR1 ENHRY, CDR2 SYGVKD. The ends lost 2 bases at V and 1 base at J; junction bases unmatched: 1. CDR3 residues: CAISEGQANTEAFF. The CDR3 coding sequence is TGTGCCATCAGTGAGGGACAGGCGAACACTGAAGCTTTCTTT.

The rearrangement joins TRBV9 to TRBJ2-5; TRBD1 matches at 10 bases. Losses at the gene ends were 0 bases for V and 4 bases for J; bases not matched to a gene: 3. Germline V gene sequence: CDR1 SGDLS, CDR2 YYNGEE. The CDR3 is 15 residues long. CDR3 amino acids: CASSVGDRGRETQYF. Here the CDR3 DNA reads TGTGCCAGCAGCGTAGGGGACAGGGGAAGAGAGACCCAGTACTTC.

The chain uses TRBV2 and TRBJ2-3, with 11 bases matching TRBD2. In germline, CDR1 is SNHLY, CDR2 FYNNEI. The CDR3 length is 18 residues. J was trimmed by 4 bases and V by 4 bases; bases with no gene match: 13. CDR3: CASSAVAYSGGVPDTQYF. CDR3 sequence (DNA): TGTGCCAGCAGTGCCGTGGCATATAGCGGGGGGGTACCAGATACGCAGTATTTT.

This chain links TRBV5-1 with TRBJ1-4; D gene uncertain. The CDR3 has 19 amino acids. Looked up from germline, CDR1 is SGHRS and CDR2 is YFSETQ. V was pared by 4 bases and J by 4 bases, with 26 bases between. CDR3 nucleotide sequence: TGCGCCAGCAGCCTTCCTGAATGGGGTCTGGGAGCTCTTAATGAAAAACTGTTTTTT. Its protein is CASSLPEWGLGALNEKLFF.